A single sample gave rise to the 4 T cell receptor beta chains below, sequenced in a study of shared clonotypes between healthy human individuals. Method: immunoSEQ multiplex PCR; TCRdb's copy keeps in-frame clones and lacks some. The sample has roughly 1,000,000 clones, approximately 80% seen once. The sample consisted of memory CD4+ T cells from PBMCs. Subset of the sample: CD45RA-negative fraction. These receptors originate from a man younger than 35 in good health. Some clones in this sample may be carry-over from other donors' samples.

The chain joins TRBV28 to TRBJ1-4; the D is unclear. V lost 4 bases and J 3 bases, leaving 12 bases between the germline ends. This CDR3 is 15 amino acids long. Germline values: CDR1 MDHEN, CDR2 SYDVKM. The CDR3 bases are TGTGCCAGCAGTTCCGGACGACGGTCTAATGAAAAACTGTTTTTT. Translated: CASSSGRRSNEKLFF.

CDR3 loop: CASGRAQDRKAGNTIYF. The CDR3 DNA sequence: TGCGCCAGCGGAAGGGCCCAGGACAGAAAGGCTGGAAACACCATATATTTT. V is TRBV4-1 and J is TRBJ1-3; D may be TRBD1 (6 bases). This CDR3 contains 17 residues. Trimming took 8 bases from V and 2 from J, leaving 22 bases between them. The germline gives CDR1 MGHRA, CDR2 YSYEKL.

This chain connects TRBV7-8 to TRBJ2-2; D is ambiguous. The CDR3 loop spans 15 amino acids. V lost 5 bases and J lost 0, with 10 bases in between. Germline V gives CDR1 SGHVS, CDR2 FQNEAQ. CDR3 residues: CASSPLIANTGELFF. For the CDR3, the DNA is TGTGCCAGCAGCCCGTTGATCGCGAACACCGGGGAGCTGTTTTTT.

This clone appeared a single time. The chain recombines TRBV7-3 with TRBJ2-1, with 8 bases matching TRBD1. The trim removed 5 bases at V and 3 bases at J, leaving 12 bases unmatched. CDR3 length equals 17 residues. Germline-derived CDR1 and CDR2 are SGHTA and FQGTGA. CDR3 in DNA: TGTGCCAGCAGCCCACGAACCCGGACAGGGTACTACAATGAGCAGTTCTTC. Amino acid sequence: CASSPRTRTGYYNEQFF.